This T cell receptor beta chain derives from a study of naive and memory T cell subsets. Study-level findings and limits: From naive to CM, EM and EMRA, diversity decreased and Gini increased. Naive repertoires, especially CD8, held a few larger clonotypes, possibly memory cells re-expressing CD45RA.

About this clonotype itself: What it recognizes is unknown.

Both TRBC1 and TRBC2 were covered by a beta constant-region primer of two equimolar oligonucleotides. Ligated cDNA was amplified by four rounds of PCR with nested alpha and beta constant-region primers and SP2. TCRdb fed the UMI-ligation and nested PCR reads into MiXCR, producing one record per CDR3 protein. The table records 150,000 or so distinct CDR3 sequences, under 25% of them present only once. Looked up from germline, CDR1 is MNHNY and CDR2 is SVGAGI (reference sequence). V lost 7 bases to trimming and J lost 2 bases, with 15 bases between them. The CDR3 runs to 14 residues. From the second PCR step, alpha and beta chains were amplified apart.

The V and J genes are TRBV6-6 and TRBJ2-7; D unclear. Sequencing was carried out using naive CD4+ T cells from blood. The source of this sequence is a human donor in good health. CDR3 in DNA: TGTGCCAGCACTATTGGCGGAAAGACCTACGAGCAGTACTTC. It encodes CASTIGGKTYEQYF.